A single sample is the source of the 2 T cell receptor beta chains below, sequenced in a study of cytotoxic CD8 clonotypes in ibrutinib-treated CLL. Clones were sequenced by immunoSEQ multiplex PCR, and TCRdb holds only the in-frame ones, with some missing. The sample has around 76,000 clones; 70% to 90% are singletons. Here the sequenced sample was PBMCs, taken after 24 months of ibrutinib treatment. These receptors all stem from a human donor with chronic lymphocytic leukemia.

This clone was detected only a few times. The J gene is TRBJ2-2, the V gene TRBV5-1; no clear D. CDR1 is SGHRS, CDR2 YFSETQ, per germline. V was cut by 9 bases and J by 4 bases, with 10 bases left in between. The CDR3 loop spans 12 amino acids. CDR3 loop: CATSPGTGELFF. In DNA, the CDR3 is TGCGCCACCAGTCCGGGCACCGGGGAGCTGTTTTTT.

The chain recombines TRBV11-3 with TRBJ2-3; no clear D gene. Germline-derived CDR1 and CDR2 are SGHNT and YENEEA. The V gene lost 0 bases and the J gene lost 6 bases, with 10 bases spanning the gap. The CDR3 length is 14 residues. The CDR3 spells CASSLDNYVDTQYF. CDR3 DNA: TGTGCCAGCAGCTTAGATAATTACGTTGATACGCAGTATTTT.